These T cell receptor beta chains were read from a single sample in a study of a mutant IDH1 vaccine in newly diagnosed glioma. Profiled with immunoSEQ multiplex PCR; TCRdb holds only in-frame clones, not every one. The sample carries approximately 80,000 clones, roughly 90% recorded once. The antigens of these receptors remain unknown. The sample consisted of PBMCs, taken from a glioma patient whose treatment included an IDH1 peptide vaccine. The receptors come from a woman aged 45-65 years with glioma. The CDR3 runs from the conserved cysteine through the conserved F or W. Fields, in order: V gene, D gene, J gene, clone size, CDR3 DNA, CDR3 protein. A D gene is named only where the DNA matches it firmly. Some rows have no size entry. The others give once, few or many, or a class for an expanded clone.

V gene: TRBV6-6
D gene: -
J gene: TRBJ1-1
clone size: -
CDR3 DNA: TGTGCCAGCAGTTACTCTAGACAGTTGAACACTGAAGCTTTCTTT
CDR3 protein: CASSYSRQLNTEAFF

V gene: TRBV9
D gene: TRBD1
J gene: TRBJ1-4
clone size: -
CDR3 DNA: TGTGCCAGCAGCATCGAGGACAGGGGAGGCGAAAAACTGTTTTTT
CDR3 protein: CASSIEDRGGEKLFF

V gene: TRBV7-9
D gene: TRBD1
J gene: TRBJ1-1
clone size: -
CDR3 DNA: TGTGCCAGCAGCTCCCTACAGGGGCTAGGGACTGAAGCTTTCTTT
CDR3 protein: CASSSLQGLGTEAFF

V gene: TRBV28
D gene: -
J gene: TRBJ2-1
clone size: few
CDR3 DNA: TGTGCCAGCAGTTTTGGGGGATCCCCTATTAATGAGCAGTTCTTC
CDR3 protein: CASSFGGSPINEQFF

V gene: TRBV28
D gene: -
J gene: TRBJ1-5
clone size: -
CDR3 DNA: TGTGCCAGCAGTTTGGGCGGAAATAGCAATCAGCCCCAGCATTTT
CDR3 protein: CASSLGGNSNQPQHF

V gene: TRBV10-3
D gene: TRBD1
J gene: TRBJ2-7
clone size: -
CDR3 DNA: TGTGCCATCAGTGAGGTAGGGACAGGGGGCTCCTACGAGCAGTACTTC
CDR3 protein: CAISEVGTGGSYEQYF

V gene: TRBV29-1
D gene: -
J gene: TRBJ2-6
clone size: few
CDR3 DNA: TGCAGCGCAGGACCGAGCTCTGGGGCCAACGTCCTGACTTTC
CDR3 protein: CSAGPSSGANVLTF

V gene: TRBV5-1
D gene: -
J gene: TRBJ2-3
clone size: -
CDR3 DNA: TGCGCCAGCAGCCTGGACGGGGGCACAGATACGCAGTATTTT
CDR3 protein: CASSLDGGTDTQYF

V gene: TRBV5-1
D gene: TRBD2
J gene: TRBJ2-2
clone size: -
CDR3 DNA: TGCGCCAGCACCCGACTAGCGGGAGGAGGGACGAACACCGGGGAGCTGTTTTTT
CDR3 protein: CASTRLAGGGTNTGELFF

V gene: TRBV27
D gene: -
J gene: TRBJ2-1
clone size: -
CDR3 DNA: TGTGCCAGCCGAACTTCGAGATTTGGGGCCACCCCTTCGGAACAGTTCTTC
CDR3 protein: CASRTSRFGATPSEQFF

V gene: TRBV5-1
D gene: TRBD1
J gene: TRBJ1-1
clone size: -
CDR3 DNA: TGCGCCAGCAGTTCACAGGGGGTAGCTGGGGAAGCTTTCTTT
CDR3 protein: CASSSQGVAGEAFF